The next 32 T cell receptor beta chains were all read from a single sample in a study of sequential checkpoint blockade in melanoma. The protocol was immunoSEQ multiplex PCR, while the TCRdb copy is restricted to in-frame clones and leaves out a portion. This table has 13,000 or so clones, 55% to 65% appearing once. The treatment was: randomized to nivolumab then ipilimumab (arm A) or the reverse (arm B). Sequences were derived from CD8+ T cells sorted from blood (inferred from file names), sampled from a patient given nivolumab and ipilimumab in sequence. Receptors originate from a human donor with melanoma.

The chain couples TRBV6-6 to TRBJ2-7; TRBD1 aligns across 10 bases. The ends lost 2 bases at V and 10 bases at J; junction bases unmatched: 8. This CDR3 has 14 residues. Germline assignment: CDR1 MNHNY and CDR2 SVGAGI (reference sequence). CDR3 sequence reads: CASSYRDRGHLQYF. The CDR3 DNA reads TGTGCCAGCAGTTACCGGGACAGGGGTCACCTCCAGTACTTC.

With regard to this clone: The same CDR3 is also encoded by other DNA sequences in this sample. J is TRBJ2-1 and V is TRBV9, with a tentative D call TRBD2 (6 bases). The CDR3 loop spans 16 amino acids. Germline values: CDR1 SGDLS, CDR2 YYNGEE. V gave up 3 bases and J gave up 1 base, with 14 bases separating them. As DNA, the CDR3 is TGTGCCAGCAGCGCCTCCGGAGGGAGTTCCTACAATGAGCAGTTCTTC. It yields the protein CASSASGGSSYNEQFF.

This clone was detected only a few times. DNA for the CDR3: TGTGCCAGCAGCTTCCCCGGGACAGGGGGGGTAAACACCATATATTTT. Protein sequence: CASSFPGTGGVNTIYF. The chain employs TRBV13 and TRBJ1-3; 11 bases are shared with TRBD1. V trimming: 3 bases; J trimming: 6 bases; junction bases outside the gene matches: 7. CDR1 is PRHDT and CDR2 is FYEKMQ in the germline V gene (reference sequence). The CDR3 covers 16 residues.

The chain combines TRBV4-3 with TRBJ2-3, with a tentative D call TRBD2 (5 bases). V gave up 2 bases and J gave up 3 bases, with 15 bases separating them. CDR1 and CDR2 (germline): LGHNA, YSLEER. The CDR3 is made up of 16 amino acids. Here the CDR3 reads CASSQSALDSTDTQYF. CDR3 sequence (DNA): TGCGCCAGCAGCCAAAGCGCCCTGGACTCGACAGATACGCAGTATTTT.

CDR3 region: CASSPPRGPEQFF. For the CDR3, the DNA is TGTGCCAGCTCACCACCGAGGGGGCCTGAGCAGTTCTTC. This rearrangement joins TRBV18 to TRBJ2-1, with 7 bases identical to TRBD1. Germline V lookup: CDR1 KGHSH, CDR2 LQKENI. The CDR3 contains 13 residues. Trimming took 0 bases from V and 9 from J; bases not matched to a gene: 2.

This clone was observed a few times. The J gene is TRBJ2-7, the V gene TRBV11-3; the D is unclear. Between the trimmed V and J ends, which lost 3 bases and 2 bases, there was a span of 11 bases. Germline V gene data show CDR1 as SGHNT and CDR2 as YENEEA. The CDR3 is 14 residues long. CDR3 sequence reads: CASSLSLAPYEQYF. Written as DNA, the CDR3 is TGTGCCAGCAGCTTGTCACTTGCTCCCTACGAGCAGTACTTC.

The chain joins TRBV28 to TRBJ1-5, with TRBD1 matching 8 bases. The germline V gene has CDR1 MDHEN and CDR2 SYDVKM. The CDR3 consists of 13 residues. V was clipped by 4 bases and J by 5 bases; unmatched bases: 1. In DNA, the CDR3 is TGTGCCAGCAGTTCAGGGGGCGATCAGCCCCAGCATTTT. It specifies CASSSGGDQPQHF.

This chain joins TRBV6-1 and TRBJ1-1, with 8 bases that match TRBD1. J was trimmed by 1 base and V by 8 bases; bases with no gene match: 3. The germline gives CDR1 MNHNS, CDR2 SASEGT. This CDR3 is built from 13 residues. CDR3 sequence (DNA): TGTGCCAGCTCGGACAGGGCGAACACTGAAGCTTTCTTT. As protein: CASSDRANTEAFF.

The chain combines TRBV11-3 with TRBJ2-1; 10 nucleotides align to TRBD2. Germline assignment: CDR1 SGHNT and CDR2 YENEEA. This CDR3 spans 15 amino acids. Unmatched junction bases numbered 10, after V lost 5 bases and J lost 9 bases. CDR3 sequence: CASSLSLGLATEQFF. The CDR3 nucleotides read TGTGCCAGCAGCCTATCCCTGGGACTAGCGACTGAGCAGTTCTTC.

The rearrangement links TRBV5-8 to TRBJ2-1; 13 positions agree with TRBD2. Trimming removed 4 bases from V and 10 bases from J; junction bases left unmatched: 11. Germline loops: CDR1 SGHTS, CDR2 YDEGEE. CDR3 length: 16 residues. CDR3 nucleotides: TGTGCCAGCAGCCAGGCTAGGGGACTAGCGGGAAGGGAGCAGTTCTTC. Translated, it gives CASSQARGLAGREQFF.

The chain carries TRBV28 and TRBJ2-5, with TRBD1 matching 7 bases. Trimming took 4 bases from V and 2 from J; bases not matched to a gene: 7. CDR1 and CDR2 from the germline V gene are MDHEN and SYDVKM. The CDR3 has 15 residues. The chain's CDR3 is CASSSPGQHQETQYF. Here the CDR3 DNA reads TGTGCCAGCAGTTCCCCGGGACAGCATCAAGAGACCCAGTACTTC.

V usage is TRBV5-4 and J usage is TRBJ1-2; TRBD1 matches at 10 bases. After removal of 4 bases from V and 3 bases from J, the junction contained 9 bases not matched to a gene. Germline V CDR1 and CDR2: SGHNT, YYREEE (reference sequence). CDR3 length: 16 residues. DNA for the CDR3: TGTGCCAGCAGCCTCGACAGGGGGCAGGGTGACTATGGCTACACCTTC. Residues: CASSLDRGQGDYGYTF.

This clone appeared a few times. This chain links TRBV4-3 with TRBJ2-3; 8 bases align to TRBD1. V was pared by 4 bases and J by 2 bases, with 20 bases of the junction left unmatched. CDR1 and CDR2 (germline): LGHNA, YSLEER. The CDR3 length is 20 residues. In DNA, the CDR3 is TGCGCCAGCAGCCTTTTACCGGGACAGGACCAGGAGGGAGCCACAGATACGCAGTATTTT. Its translation: CASSLLPGQDQEGATDTQYF.

V and J are TRBV7-8 and TRBJ2-7; 12 positions agree with TRBD1. The CDR3 is made up of 14 amino acids. The V gene end was trimmed by 5 bases and the J gene end by 6 bases; junction bases not matched to a gene: 5. Germline-derived CDR1 and CDR2 are SGHVS and FQNEAQ. CDR3 loop: CASSTGTGGSEQYF. CDR3 DNA sequence: TGTGCCAGCAGCACAGGGACAGGGGGCTCCGAGCAGTACTTC.

This chain joins TRBV30 and TRBJ2-1; 8 positions agree with TRBD2. Germline-derived CDR1 and CDR2 are GTSNPN and SVGIG (reference sequence). The CDR3 is made up of 12 amino acids. V trimming: 6 bases; J trimming: 2 bases; junction bases outside the gene matches: 0. This CDR3 is CACSGAYNEQFF. Written as DNA, the CDR3 is TGTGCCTGTAGCGGGGCCTACAATGAGCAGTTCTTC.

The chain carries TRBV5-1 and TRBJ2-7; D is uncertain. Germline-derived CDR1 and CDR2 are SGHRS and YFSETQ. Trimming took off 3 bases at V and 1 base at J, with 14 bases between the two ends. This CDR3 has 15 amino acids. In nucleotides, the CDR3 is TGCGCCAGCAGCTCCACCTATATCACGTCCTACGAGCAGTACTTC. Translated, it gives CASSSTYITSYEQYF.

This clone was counted only a few times. The chain couples TRBV7-3 to TRBJ2-1; a possible D gene is TRBD2 (5 bases). Between the trimmed V and J ends, which lost 3 bases and 14 bases, there was a span of 17 bases. The germline V gene encodes CDR1 SGHTA and CDR2 FQGTGA. The CDR3 is 13 amino acids. The CDR3 DNA reads TGTGCCAGCAGCTTCGGATCGGGGAAAGACGAGTTCTTC. It specifies CASSFGSGKDEFF.

The chain has TRBV6-6 and TRBJ2-1, with 7 bases matching TRBD2. This CDR3 region has 16 residues. Unmatched junction bases numbered 6, after V lost 2 bases and J lost 2 bases. Germline CDR1 MNHNY, CDR2 SVGAGI (reference sequence). Here the CDR3 DNA reads TGTGCCAGCAGTTACCTGGGGGGGAACCCCTACAATGAGCAGTTCTTC. This gives the protein CASSYLGGNPYNEQFF.

CDR3 DNA: TGTGCCAGCGGTGGGTCGTCGGTCGGATGGGCGGATACGCAGTATTTT. It translates to CASGGSSVGWADTQYF. The chain employs TRBV13 and TRBJ2-3; D uncertain. The CDR3 totals 16 residues. Germline CDR1 and CDR2: PRHDT and FYEKMQ (reference sequence). The V end lost 8 bases, the J end lost 6 bases, and 24 bases lay between the germline ends.

The chain is built from TRBV7-6 and TRBJ2-3, with D maybe TRBD2 (5 bases). This CDR3 region has 15 residues. Germline-derived CDR1 and CDR2 are SGHVS and FNYEAQ. The ends were cut back, 5 bases at V and 2 bases at J, with 14 bases in the middle. The CDR3, as DNA: TGTGCCAGCAGCCTAGGTATCGGGGACACAGATACGCAGTATTTT. This translates into CASSLGIGDTDTQYF.

V is TRBV27 and J is TRBJ2-7; D is possibly TRBD2 (6 bases). V was trimmed by 3 bases and J by 7 bases, leaving 7 bases between them. Looked up from germline, CDR1 is MNHEY and CDR2 is SMNVEV (reference sequence). This CDR3 has 11 residues. This CDR3 is CASSFGGEQYF. The CDR3 DNA follows: TGTGCCAGCAGTTTCGGGGGAGAGCAGTACTTC.

This clone was counted only a few times. The CDR3 bases are TGTGCCAGCAGCATCAGACAGGGGGCAGTCGATGGCTACACCTTC. The encoded protein is CASSIRQGAVDGYTF. The rearrangement links TRBV9 to TRBJ1-2, with 10 bases matching TRBD1. CDR1 is SGDLS, CDR2 YYNGEE, per germline. Trimming cost V 4 bases and J 6 bases; bases outside gene matches: 9. CDR3 length equals 15 residues.

The gene calls are TRBV5-4 and TRBJ1-2, with a weak D call TRBD1 (5 bases). Trimming removed 4 bases from V and 3 bases from J, with 16 bases in between. This CDR3 region has 15 residues. Looked up from germline, CDR1 is SGHNT and CDR2 is YYREEE (reference sequence). The CDR3 sequence is CASSPGTGEDYGYTF. DNA for the CDR3: TGTGCCAGCAGCCCGGGGACTGGAGAGGACTATGGCTACACCTTC.

This clone is medium-sized (0.01 to 0.1%). The genes are TRBV7-8 and TRBJ2-7; tentative D call: TRBD1 (6 bases). CDR3 size: 11 residues. Per the germline V gene, CDR1 is SGHVS and CDR2 is FQNEAQ. The V end was cut by 7 bases, the J end by 6 bases, with 10 bases between. CDR3 region: CASNTGSEQYF. The DNA for the CDR3 is TGTGCCAGCAACACAGGGTCCGAGCAGTACTTC.

Turning to this clone: Mismatch with germline at one junction end may stem from a read error. This specimen includes other DNA sequences encoding the same CDR3. The genes are TRBV2 and TRBJ2-6; D unresolved. The CDR3 totals 19 residues. The germline V gene has CDR1 SNHLY and CDR2 FYNNEI. CDR3: CASSEYAYPIQSRANVLTF. As DNA, the CDR3 is TGCGCCAGCAGTGAATACGCTTACCCGATACAAAGTCGGGCCAACGTCCTGACTTTC. The entire variable domain, with the rest obtained from reference TRBV2 and TRBJ2-6, is as follows: EPEVTQTPSHQVTQMGQEVILRCVPISNHLYFYWYRQILGQKVEFLVSFYNNEISEKSEIFDDQFSVERPDGSNFTLKIRSTKLEDSAMYFCASSEYAYPIQSRANVLTFGAGSRLTVL.

J is TRBJ2-7 and V is TRBV6-1; 10 bases are a match to TRBD2. This CDR3 is 19 amino acids long. V was pared by 4 bases and J by 2 bases, with 17 bases of the junction left unmatched. CDR1 and CDR2 from the germline V gene are MNHNS and SASEGT. The CDR3 loop reads CASSGVGSGLATPTYEQYF. In nucleotides, the CDR3 is TGTGCCAGCAGTGGGGTGGGTTCGGGACTAGCGACCCCTACCTACGAGCAGTACTTC.

The chain employs TRBV7-9 and TRBJ2-5; 8 positions agree with TRBD2. TRBJ2-7 explains the end of the DNA better; the J call may be wrong. The length of the CDR3 is 14 residues. Germline V gives CDR1 SEHNR, CDR2 FQNEAQ (reference sequence). CDR3 nucleotide sequence: TGTGCCAGCAGCCGAAGCGGGAGTGCCGACGAGCAGTACTTC. Translating it yields CASSRSGSADEQYF.

This clone has only a few counts. This chain connects TRBV10-3 to TRBJ1-1; TRBD1 matches 7 bases. CDR3 length: 14 residues. V dropped 6 bases and J dropped 5; count of bases not matched to a gene: 9. Germline V gives CDR1 ENHRY, CDR2 SYGVKD. The CDR3 loop is CAIRPQGENTEAFF. CDR3 nucleotides: TGTGCCATCAGACCTCAGGGGGAGAATACTGAAGCTTTCTTT.

In this sample, this clone turned up a few times. The chain has TRBV4-3 and TRBJ1-2, with D perhaps matching TRBD1 (5 bases). The V end lost 2 bases, the J end lost 4 bases, and 17 bases lay between the germline ends. CDR3 size: 16 residues. Germline V CDR1 and CDR2: LGHNA, YSLEER. CDR3 sequence: CASSQLLGGAGYGYTF. CDR3 bases: TGCGCCAGCAGCCAACTCCTGGGCGGGGCGGGCTATGGCTACACCTTC.

The chain has TRBV10-1 and TRBJ2-7; D uncertain. The CDR3 has 13 residues. CDR1 is WNHNN, CDR2 SYGVQD, per germline (reference sequence). Trimming cost V 0 bases and J 5 bases, with 8 bases left between them. In DNA form, the CDR3 reads TGCGCCAGCAGTGAGTCTCGGTTCGACGAGCAGTACTTC. Protein sequence: CASSESRFDEQYF.

This clone was seen more than once but under ten times. V gene TRBV4-3 combines with J gene TRBJ2-7; D uncertain. This CDR3 has 15 amino acids. Germline assignment: CDR1 LGHNA and CDR2 YSLEER. Trimming cost V 1 base and J 2 bases, with 12 bases left between them. The DNA for the CDR3 is TGCGCCAGCAGCCAAGGACTGTCGAGACCCTACGAGCAGTACTTC. Amino acid sequence: CASSQGLSRPYEQYF.

This clone is a singleton in its sample. The chain employs TRBV6-1 and TRBJ2-3; TRBD2 is a possible D gene (7 bases). Trimming left V 6 bases short and J 0 bases short, with 13 bases between. The CDR3 loop spans 15 amino acids. Germline lookup yields CDR1 MNHNS and CDR2 SASEGT. The CDR3 region has the DNA TGTGCCAGCAGCTTAACGGGGGGCAGCACAGATACGCAGTATTTT. It specifies CASSLTGGSTDTQYF.